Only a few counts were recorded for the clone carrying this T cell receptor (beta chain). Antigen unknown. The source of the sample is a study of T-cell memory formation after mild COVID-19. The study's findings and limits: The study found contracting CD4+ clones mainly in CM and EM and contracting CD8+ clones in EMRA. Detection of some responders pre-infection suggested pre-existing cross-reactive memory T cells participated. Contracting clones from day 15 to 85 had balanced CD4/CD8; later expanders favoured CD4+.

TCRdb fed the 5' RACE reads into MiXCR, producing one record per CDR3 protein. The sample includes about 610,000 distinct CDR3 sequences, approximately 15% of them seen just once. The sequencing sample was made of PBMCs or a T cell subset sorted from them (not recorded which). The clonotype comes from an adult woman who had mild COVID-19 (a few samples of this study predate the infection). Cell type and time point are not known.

The CDR3 DNA sequence: TGTGCCAGCAGCCAAGATTCGGGGGACAGGCGCGGGGAGCTGTTTTTT. Its protein product is CASSQDSGDRRGELFF. The chain has TRBV4-2 and TRBJ2-2, with TRBD1 matching over 8 bases. V gave up 0 bases and J gave up 7 bases; unmatched junction bases: 7. This CDR3 comprises 16 residues. Germline CDR1 reads LGHNA; CDR2 reads YNFKEQ.